The 9 T cell receptor beta chains below were found in one sample sequenced in a study of Tregs in tolerant kidney transplant recipients. TCRdb keeps only in-frame clones here, not all; method: immunoSEQ multiplex PCR. The table lists under 300,000 clones, about 80% of them singletons, with over 0.5% in the top ten. What was sequenced was CD4+ T cells from blood. All receptors come from a human donor in good health.

The J gene is TRBJ1-1, the V gene TRBV7-9; 8 positions agree with TRBD1. CDR3 size: 13 residues. V shed 3 bases, J shed 4 bases, and the junction held 1 base outside the gene matches. Germline assignment: CDR1 SEHNR and CDR2 FQNEAQ (reference sequence). CDR3 sequence: CASSFTGGTEAFF. CDR3 coding DNA: TGTGCCAGCAGCTTCACAGGGGGCACTGAAGCTTTCTTT.

The CDR3 region has the DNA TGTGCCAGCAGCTTAATAGGGCCCGTTACAGATACGCAGTATTTT. This codes for CASSLIGPVTDTQYF. The gene calls are TRBV7-2 and TRBJ2-3; D remains unclear. Germline V gene lookup returns CDR1 SGHTA and CDR2 FQGNSA. The CDR3 is made up of 15 amino acids. Trimming left V 2 bases short and J 3 bases short, with 12 bases between. The entire variable domain, with the rest obtained from reference TRBV7-2 and TRBJ2-3, is as follows: GAGVSQSPSNKVTEKGKDVELRCDPISGHTALYWYRQSLGQGLEFLIYFQGNSAPDKSGLPSDRFSAERTGGSVSTLTIQRTQQEDSAVYLCASSLIGPVTDTQYFGPGTRLTVL.

The rearrangement links TRBV19 to TRBJ1-2, with 8 bases identical to TRBD1. The germline V gene encodes CDR1 LNHDA and CDR2 SQIVND (reference sequence). The CDR3 is 15 residues long. Losses at the gene ends were 4 bases for V and 3 bases for J; bases not matched to a gene: 7. The CDR3 region is CASSSGRGPYYGYTF. The CDR3 DNA follows: TGTGCCAGTAGTAGCGGCAGGGGGCCCTACTATGGCTACACCTTC. Based on the CDR3 plus reference TRBV19 and TRBJ1-2, the full variable domain is DGGITQSPKYLFRKEGQNVTLSCEQNLNHDAMYWYRQDPGQGLRLIYYSQIVNDFQKGDIAEGYSVSREKKESFPLTVTSAQKNPTAFYLCASSSGRGPYYGYTFGSGTRLTVV.

This clone has just a few counts. The chain is built from TRBV30 and TRBJ1-4; D ambiguous. CDR3 length: 13 residues. The germline V gene encodes CDR1 GTSNPN and CDR2 SVGIG (reference sequence). V was cut by 8 bases and J by 7 bases, with 17 bases left in between. The CDR3 reads CAASPPHIEKLFF. The DNA for the CDR3 is TGTGCCGCTTCCCCCCCCCACATTGAAAAACTGTTTTTT.

V and J are TRBV30 and TRBJ1-4; D not resolved. The V and J ends lost 0 bases and 0 bases respectively, with 8 bases between them. Germline V gene sequence: CDR1 GTSNPN, CDR2 SVGIG (reference sequence). The CDR3 has 15 residues. CDR3 in amino acids: CAWSVSRTTNEKLFF. The CDR3 DNA sequence: TGTGCCTGGAGTGTATCGCGGACAACTAATGAAAAACTGTTTTTT.

The chain is built from TRBV21-1 and TRBJ2-7. TRBV21-1 is annotated as a pseudogene. This CDR3 comprises 15 residues. DNA for the CDR3: TGTGCCAGCAGCCTGGTGACCCCCCCCCTCTGCGAGCAGTACTTC. Protein sequence: CASSLVTPPLCEQYF.

The chain is built from TRBV5-5 and TRBJ1-1, with TRBD1 matching 7 bases. CDR1 SGHKS and CDR2 YYEKEE come from the germline V gene (reference sequence). The CDR3 loop spans 13 amino acids. The ends lost 4 bases at V and 5 bases at J; junction bases unmatched: 5. As DNA, the CDR3 is TGTGCCAGCAGCAACTTACAGGGGACTGAAGCTTTCTTT. It codes for CASSNLQGTEAFF.

This clone was recorded once. The DNA of the CDR3 is TGTGCTAGTGGTTTGTGGGGCTCTAGCTCCTACAATGAGCAGTTCTTC. It codes for CASGLWGSSSYNEQFF. The gene calls are TRBV12-5 and TRBJ2-1; weak D call: TRBD1 (5 bases). V gave up 2 bases and J gave up 0 bases, with 11 bases separating them. This CDR3 is built from 16 residues. The germline CDR1 and CDR2 sequences are LGHNT and FRNRAP.

CDR3 nucleotide sequence: TGTGCCCCGAGGCCCCAGACGAACACTGAAGCTTTCTTT. This encodes CAPRPQTNTEAFF. V is TRBV2 and J is TRBJ1-1; D not resolved. CDR1 is SNHLY, CDR2 FYNNEI, per germline. The CDR3 runs to 13 residues. V dropped 11 bases and J dropped 1 base, with 14 bases sitting between them.